This T cell receptor beta chain was obtained from a study of identical twins. With 7 bases removed from V and 2 bases from J, the gap between germline ends came to 16 bases. Germline CDR1 is SNHLY and CDR2 is FYNNEI. This CDR3 region has 15 residues. Findings and limits, study-wide: In cord blood, abundant beta clonotypes had fewer insertions; memory showed no trend.

On this clonotype: What it recognizes is unknown.

A universal primer site was created by template switching, with the cDNA bearing unique molecular identifiers. MiXCR, applied by TCRdb to the 5' RACE reads, yields one record per CDR3 protein. Altogether approximately 500,000 distinct CDR3 sequences are present, roughly 15% being singletons, with the ten largest covering roughly 0.42%. In addition, the sample was reused for a study of yellow fever vaccine responses in identical twins.

Material for sequencing was CD4+ T cells sorted from blood. The receptor was derived from a woman between 18 and 29 years old in good health. The chain couples TRBV2 to TRBJ2-3; D remains ambiguous. This chain's CDR3 is CASTAQVTYTDTQYF. CDR3 nucleotides: TGTGCCAGCACGGCGCAGGTGACTTACACAGATACGCAGTATTTT.